The 7 T cell receptor beta chains below come from one sample, sequenced in a study of cytomegalovirus exposure and HLA in healthy donors. Both 60 Vbeta primers and 13 Jbeta primers went into the PCR. Only in-frame clones appear in the TCRdb table, and some are missing; sequencing was by immunoSEQ multiplex PCR. This sample carries fewer than 200,000 clones, around three quarters of them seen once, and the ten largest clones take around 7%. Sequences were obtained from PBMCs. These receptors originate from a middle-aged man in good health and CMV-seropositive.

The chain employs TRBV19 and TRBJ1-2; TRBD1 agrees at 7 bases. V shed 3 bases, J shed 7 bases, and the junction held 8 bases outside the gene matches. CDR3 size: 14 residues. Looked up from germline, CDR1 is LNHDA and CDR2 is SQIVND (reference sequence). The CDR3 nucleotides are TGTGCCAGTAGTATGGTTACAGGGGAGCGTGGCTACACCTTC. As protein: CASSMVTGERGYTF.

The chain employs TRBV4-3 and TRBJ2-7; 12 bases match TRBD2. The CDR3 is made up of 15 amino acids. Germline CDR1 reads LGHNA; CDR2 reads YSLEER. V lost 0 bases to trimming and J lost 6 bases; unmatched junction nucleotides: 3. The CDR3 DNA follows: TGCGCCAGCAGCCAAGAAGGACTAGCGGGGTCCGAGCAGTACTTC. Translation gives CASSQEGLAGSEQYF.

This clone was seen a handful of times. The junction departs from germline at one end; a sequencing error may be responsible. This chain uses TRBV5-5 with TRBJ1-1; 9 nucleotides match TRBD1. Germline V lookup: CDR1 SGHKS, CDR2 YYEKEE (reference sequence). The CDR3 runs to 13 residues. The CDR3 DNA is TGTGCCAGCAGCTTCGGGACAGGGACTGGAGCTTTCTTT. Residues: CASSFGTGTGAFF. Using reference TRBV5-5 and TRBJ1-1 for the parts outside the CDR3, the full variable domain is DAGVTQSPTHLIKTRGQQVTLRCSPISGHKSVSWYQQVLGQGPQFIFQYYEKEERGRGNFPDRFSARQFPNYSSELNVNALLLGDSALYLCASSFGTGTGAFFGQGTRLTVV.

With respect to this clone: An end of the junction does not agree with germline; a read error may underlie this. The J gene is TRBJ1-2, the V gene TRBV7-9; perhaps TRBD1 as D (5 bases). CDR3 length equals 14 residues. The germline gives CDR1 SEHNR, CDR2 FQNEAQ (reference sequence). This CDR3 is CSSRPGGRGDGYTF. The CDR3 DNA is TGTTCCAGCAGGCCGGGAGGGAGGGGCGACGGCTACACCTTC.

V and J are TRBV6-5 and TRBJ2-7; TRBD1 agrees at 10 bases. CDR1 and CDR2 (germline): MNHEY, SVGAGI. V was pared by 5 bases and J by 4 bases, with 8 bases of the junction left unmatched. This CDR3 spans 15 amino acids. Here the CDR3 DNA reads TGTGCCAGCAGTCAACCGGGACAGGGGAAGTACGAGCAGTACTTC. Translating gives CASSQPGQGKYEQYF.

This clone has more than one count but fewer than ten. In nucleotides, the CDR3 is TGTGCCAGCACAAGGGGTGATGAGCAGTTCTTC. Its translation: CASTRGDEQFF. The V gene is TRBV6-5, the J gene TRBJ2-1; TRBD1 is a possible D gene (5 bases). This CDR3 is 11 amino acids long. CDR1 MNHEY and CDR2 SVGAGI come from the germline V gene. The V and J ends lost 7 bases and 8 bases respectively, with 9 bases between them.

The gene calls are TRBV7-9 and TRBJ2-7, with 9 bases that match TRBD1. Germline V gene sequence: CDR1 SEHNR, CDR2 FQNEAQ (reference sequence). This CDR3 has 15 amino acids. V shed 5 bases and J 2 bases; nucleotides not matched to a gene: 7. CDR3 sequence: CASSGTRQGAYEQYF. CDR3 coding DNA: TGTGCCAGCAGCGGGACTCGACAGGGGGCCTACGAGCAGTACTTC.